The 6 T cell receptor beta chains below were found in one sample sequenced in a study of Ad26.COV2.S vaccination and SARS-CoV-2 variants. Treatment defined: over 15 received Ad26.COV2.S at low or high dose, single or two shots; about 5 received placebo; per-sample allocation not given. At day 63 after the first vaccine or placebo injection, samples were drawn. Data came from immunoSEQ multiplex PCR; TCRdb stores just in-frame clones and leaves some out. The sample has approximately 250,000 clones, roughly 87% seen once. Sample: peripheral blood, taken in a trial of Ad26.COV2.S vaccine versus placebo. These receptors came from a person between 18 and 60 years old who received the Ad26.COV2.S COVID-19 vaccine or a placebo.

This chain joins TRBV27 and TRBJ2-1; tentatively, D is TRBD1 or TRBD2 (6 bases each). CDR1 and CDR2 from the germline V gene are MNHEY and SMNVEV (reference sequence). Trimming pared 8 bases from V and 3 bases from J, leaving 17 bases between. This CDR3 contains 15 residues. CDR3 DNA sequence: TGTGCCAGCGGTGGTAGGGGGGTAGGCTACAATGAGCAGTTCTTC. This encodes CASGGRGVGYNEQFF.

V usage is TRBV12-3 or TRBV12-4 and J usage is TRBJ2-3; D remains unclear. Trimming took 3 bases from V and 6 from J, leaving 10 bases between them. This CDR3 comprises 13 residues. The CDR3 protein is CASSFSFWDTQYF. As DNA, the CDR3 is TGTGCCAGCAGTTTTTCCTTCTGGGATACGCAGTATTTT.

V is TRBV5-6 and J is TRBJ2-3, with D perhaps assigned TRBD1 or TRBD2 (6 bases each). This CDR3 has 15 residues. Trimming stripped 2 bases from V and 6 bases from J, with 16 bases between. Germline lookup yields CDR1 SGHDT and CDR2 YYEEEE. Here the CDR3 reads CASSFEDRGGDTQYF. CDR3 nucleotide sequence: TGTGCCAGCAGCTTTGAAGACAGAGGGGGGGATACGCAGTATTTT.

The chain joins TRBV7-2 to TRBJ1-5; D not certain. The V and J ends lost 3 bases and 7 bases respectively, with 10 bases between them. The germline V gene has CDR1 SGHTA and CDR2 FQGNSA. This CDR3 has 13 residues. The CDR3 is CASSLWEDQPQHF. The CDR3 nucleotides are TGTGCCAGCAGCTTGTGGGAGGACCAGCCCCAGCATTTT.

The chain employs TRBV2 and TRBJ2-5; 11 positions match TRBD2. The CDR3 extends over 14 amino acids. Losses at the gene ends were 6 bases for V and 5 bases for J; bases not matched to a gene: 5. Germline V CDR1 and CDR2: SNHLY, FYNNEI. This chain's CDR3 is CASRVTSGVETQYF. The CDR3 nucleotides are TGTGCCAGCAGAGTGACTAGCGGGGTTGAGACCCAGTACTTC.

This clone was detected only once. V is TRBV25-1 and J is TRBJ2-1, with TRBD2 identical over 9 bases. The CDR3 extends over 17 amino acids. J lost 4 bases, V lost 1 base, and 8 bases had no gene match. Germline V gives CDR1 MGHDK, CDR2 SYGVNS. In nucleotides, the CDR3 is TGTGCCAGCAGTGAATCCCCTAGCGGGAAGATATACAATGAGCAGTTCTTC. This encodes CASSESPSGKIYNEQFF.